These 16 T cell receptor beta chains originate from one sample sequenced in a study of cytomegalovirus exposure and HLA in healthy donors. Primers included in the PCR were 60 Vbeta and 13 Jbeta primers. The table came from immunoSEQ multiplex PCR; TCRdb's copy has only in-frame clones and leaves some out. The listing contains some 60,000 clones. Sequenced sample: PBMCs. These receptor sequences come from a male donor in good health and CMV-seronegative.

The rearrangement uses TRBV7-2 and TRBJ2-7, with D possibly being TRBD2 (6 bases). Between the trimmed V and J ends, which lost 2 bases and 9 bases, there was a span of 17 bases. Germline CDR1 and CDR2: SGHTA and FQGNSA. CDR3 length: 14 amino acids. The CDR3 nucleotides are TGTGCCAGCAGCTTATATGGGGGGTCTACAGCGCAGTACTTC. Translating gives CASSLYGGSTAQYF.

This chain uses TRBV13 with TRBJ2-1, with 8 bases lining up with TRBD2. Germline lookup yields CDR1 PRHDT and CDR2 FYEKMQ (reference sequence). With V trimmed by 5 bases and J by 5 bases, 8 bases remained unmatched. This CDR3 region has 15 residues. CDR3 sequence: CASSLQTSVDNEQFF. CDR3 coding DNA: TGTGCCAGCAGCCTGCAGACTAGCGTCGACAATGAGCAGTTCTTC.

The genes are TRBV6-1 and TRBJ1-1; D is possibly TRBD1 (5 bases). There are 13 residues in the CDR3. Germline V gene sequence: CDR1 MNHNS, CDR2 SASEGT. The germline V and J ends were trimmed by 10 bases and 0 bases, with 12 bases remaining between them. This CDR3 is CAISLRVNTEAFF. As DNA, the CDR3 is TGTGCCATTTCACTCAGGGTGAACACTGAAGCTTTCTTT.

For the CDR3, the DNA is TGTGCCTCGCCAGGACAGGGCGGGGCCGGGGAGCTGTTTTTT. Protein: CASPGQGGAGELFF. The chain combines TRBV30 with TRBJ2-2, with 8 bases aligning to TRBD1. CDR1 is GTSNPN, CDR2 SVGIG, per germline (reference sequence). Trimming at V came to 7 bases and at J to 6 bases, leaving 10 bases not matched to a gene. The CDR3 spans 14 residues.

V is TRBV19 and J is TRBJ2-5, with a possible D match to TRBD2 (5 bases). The DNA end is more similar to TRBJ2-7, so the J call may be wrong. Germline lookup yields CDR1 LNHDA and CDR2 SQIVND (reference sequence). The CDR3 runs to 13 residues. CDR3 sequence (DNA): TGTGCCAGTTCCCCCGAGGGTTCCTACGAGCAGTACTTC. Its translation: CASSPEGSYEQYF.

The chain uses TRBV18 and TRBJ2-2, with 9 bases that match TRBD2. V lost 0 bases to trimming and J lost 4 bases; unmatched junction nucleotides: 6. CDR1 and CDR2 (germline): KGHSH, LQKENI. This CDR3 spans 17 amino acids. CDR3 region: CASSPPAGGVGTGELFF. DNA of the CDR3: TGTGCCAGCTCACCACCGGCGGGAGGGGTCGGCACCGGGGAGCTGTTTTTT.

The CDR3: CAWSVRGLTQFF. CDR3 nucleotide sequence: TGTGCCTGGAGTGTCCGAGGGTTAACGCAGTTCTTC. V usage is TRBV30 and J usage is TRBJ2-1; possible D gene TRBD2, 5 bases. Trimming pared 0 bases from V and 12 bases from J, leaving 12 bases between. The germline V gene encodes CDR1 GTSNPN and CDR2 SVGIG (reference sequence). This CDR3 is 12 amino acids long. Supplemented by reference TRBV30 and TRBJ2-1, the full variable domain reads SQTIHQWPATLVQPVGSPLSLECTVEGTSNPNLYWYRQAAGRGLQLLFYSVGIGQISSEVPQNLSASRPQDRQFILSSKKLLLSDSGFYLCAWSVRGLTQFFGPGTRLTVL.

This chain connects TRBV19 to TRBJ1-2; TRBD1 agrees at 7 bases. Losses at the gene ends were 4 bases for V and 7 bases for J; bases not matched to a gene: 3. This CDR3 spans 12 amino acids. CDR1 and CDR2 (germline): LNHDA, SQIVND (reference sequence). The CDR3 loop is CASSTNRGGYTF. For the CDR3, the DNA is TGTGCCAGTAGTACGAACAGGGGTGGCTACACCTTC.

The chain couples TRBV5-4 to TRBJ2-7; 13 positions agree with TRBD2. The V segment lost 0 bases and the J segment 6 bases; nucleotides outside the gene matches: 3. This CDR3 spans 15 amino acids. Germline V gives CDR1 SGHNT, CDR2 YYREEE (reference sequence). The CDR3 nucleotides are TGTGCCAGCAGCTTGGCCGGGACTAGCGGGACCGAGCAGTACTTC. It codes for CASSLAGTSGTEQYF. Full variable domain (outside the CDR3, taken from reference TRBV5-4 and TRBJ2-7): ETGVTQSPTHLIKTRGQQVTLRCSSQSGHNTVSWYQQALGQGPQFIFQYYREEENGRGNFPPRFSGLQFPNYSSELNVNALELDDSALYLCASSLAGTSGTEQYFGPGTRLTVT.

V and J are TRBV18 and TRBJ2-7; TRBD2 agrees at 9 bases. Per germline, CDR1 KGHSH and CDR2 LQKENI. Unmatched junction bases numbered 11, after V lost 6 bases and J lost 5 bases. This CDR3 region has 15 residues. This CDR3 is CASSRSAGGIDEQYF. The CDR3, as DNA: TGTGCCAGCTCTCGTTCGGCGGGAGGGATCGACGAGCAGTACTTC.

The V gene is TRBV6-1, the J gene TRBJ2-3; 7 bases are a match to TRBD1. Germline V gene data show CDR1 as MNHNS and CDR2 as SASEGT. V was pared by 7 bases and J by 2 bases, with 9 bases of the junction left unmatched. CDR3 length: 15 residues. CDR3 sequence (DNA): TGTGCCAGCATGAATAACAGGGGCTTCACAGATACGCAGTATTTT. Amino acids: CASMNNRGFTDTQYF.

V usage is TRBV6-5 and J usage is TRBJ1-1; 7 bases line up with TRBD1. The V segment lost 5 bases and the J segment 1 base; nucleotides outside the gene matches: 4. The CDR3 runs to 14 residues. The V gene's germline CDR1 is MNHEY and CDR2 SVGAGI. CDR3 sequence reads: CASSRPGGNTEAFF. The DNA of the CDR3 is TGTGCCAGCAGTCGCCCAGGGGGGAACACTGAAGCTTTCTTT.

J is TRBJ1-2 and V is TRBV4-2; possible D gene TRBD1, 5 bases. The CDR3 is made up of 15 amino acids. Trimming removed 0 bases from V and 8 bases from J, with 16 bases in between. Germline V gives CDR1 LGHNA, CDR2 YNFKEQ. The CDR3 nucleotides read TGTGCCAGCAGCCAAGAGGGGGGATTCCTTGGGGGCTACACCTTC. It encodes CASSQEGGFLGGYTF.

This chain connects TRBV5-1 to TRBJ1-1, with TRBD1 identical over 10 bases. CDR1 and CDR2 from the germline V gene are SGHRS and YFSETQ. The CDR3 is 19 amino acids. V was pared by 2 bases and J by 1 base, with 14 bases of the junction left unmatched. Here the CDR3 reads CASSLLPPGQGLENTEAFF. In nucleotides, the CDR3 is TGCGCCAGCAGCTTACTCCCCCCGGGACAGGGGTTAGAGAACACTGAAGCTTTCTTT.

The V and J genes are TRBV21-1 and TRBJ1-5. TRBV21-1 is designated a pseudogene. This CDR3 region has 13 residues. The CDR3 nucleotides are TGTGCCAGCAGCAGACGGGGTTATCAGCCCCAGCATTTT. Protein product: CASSRRGYQPQHF.

The chain couples TRBV18 to TRBJ2-3, with D possibly being TRBD1 (6 bases). The CDR3 spans 18 residues. The V end lost 3 bases, the J end lost 1 base, and 20 bases lay between the germline ends. The germline V gene has CDR1 KGHSH and CDR2 LQKENI. The CDR3 loop is CASSPLRRDIHRTDTQYF. In DNA form, the CDR3 reads TGTGCCAGCTCACCTTTGCGCCGGGACATCCACCGCACAGATACGCAGTATTTT.